This TCR beta chain derives from a study of breast tumors, draining lymph nodes, adjacent tissues. Study conclusions and caveats: Tumor repertoires ranked between lymph nodes and nontumor tissue in diversity, with V and J gene preferences. Data fit most tumor T cells coming from lymph node, expanding in tumor. That most tumor T cells come from lymph nodes remained unproven. Compared with basal-like, luminal-like tumors shared significantly more repertoire with nontumor tissue.

MiXCR was run by TCRdb on the multiplex PCR reads, yielding one entry per CDR3 protein. The sample has about 140,000 distinct CDR3 sequences; 30% to 35% are singletons. Germline-derived CDR1 and CDR2 are MNHEY and SVGAGI. Trimming took off 6 bases at V and 4 bases at J, with 15 bases between the two ends. The CDR3 extends over 14 amino acids. The lymph nodes were axillary draining lymph nodes from breast cancer patients. This clonotype was found a few times. Its antigen is not known. The chain links TRBV6-5 to TRBJ1-1; D ambiguous. The source of this sequence is a female donor with breast cancer. Some clones in this sample may be carry-over from other donors' samples. Sequences were obtained from axillary lymph node tissue. CDR3 in DNA: TGTGCCAGCAGGCCCGGCTTGCAAAGCACTGAAGCTTTCTTT. This gives the protein CASRPGLQSTEAFF.